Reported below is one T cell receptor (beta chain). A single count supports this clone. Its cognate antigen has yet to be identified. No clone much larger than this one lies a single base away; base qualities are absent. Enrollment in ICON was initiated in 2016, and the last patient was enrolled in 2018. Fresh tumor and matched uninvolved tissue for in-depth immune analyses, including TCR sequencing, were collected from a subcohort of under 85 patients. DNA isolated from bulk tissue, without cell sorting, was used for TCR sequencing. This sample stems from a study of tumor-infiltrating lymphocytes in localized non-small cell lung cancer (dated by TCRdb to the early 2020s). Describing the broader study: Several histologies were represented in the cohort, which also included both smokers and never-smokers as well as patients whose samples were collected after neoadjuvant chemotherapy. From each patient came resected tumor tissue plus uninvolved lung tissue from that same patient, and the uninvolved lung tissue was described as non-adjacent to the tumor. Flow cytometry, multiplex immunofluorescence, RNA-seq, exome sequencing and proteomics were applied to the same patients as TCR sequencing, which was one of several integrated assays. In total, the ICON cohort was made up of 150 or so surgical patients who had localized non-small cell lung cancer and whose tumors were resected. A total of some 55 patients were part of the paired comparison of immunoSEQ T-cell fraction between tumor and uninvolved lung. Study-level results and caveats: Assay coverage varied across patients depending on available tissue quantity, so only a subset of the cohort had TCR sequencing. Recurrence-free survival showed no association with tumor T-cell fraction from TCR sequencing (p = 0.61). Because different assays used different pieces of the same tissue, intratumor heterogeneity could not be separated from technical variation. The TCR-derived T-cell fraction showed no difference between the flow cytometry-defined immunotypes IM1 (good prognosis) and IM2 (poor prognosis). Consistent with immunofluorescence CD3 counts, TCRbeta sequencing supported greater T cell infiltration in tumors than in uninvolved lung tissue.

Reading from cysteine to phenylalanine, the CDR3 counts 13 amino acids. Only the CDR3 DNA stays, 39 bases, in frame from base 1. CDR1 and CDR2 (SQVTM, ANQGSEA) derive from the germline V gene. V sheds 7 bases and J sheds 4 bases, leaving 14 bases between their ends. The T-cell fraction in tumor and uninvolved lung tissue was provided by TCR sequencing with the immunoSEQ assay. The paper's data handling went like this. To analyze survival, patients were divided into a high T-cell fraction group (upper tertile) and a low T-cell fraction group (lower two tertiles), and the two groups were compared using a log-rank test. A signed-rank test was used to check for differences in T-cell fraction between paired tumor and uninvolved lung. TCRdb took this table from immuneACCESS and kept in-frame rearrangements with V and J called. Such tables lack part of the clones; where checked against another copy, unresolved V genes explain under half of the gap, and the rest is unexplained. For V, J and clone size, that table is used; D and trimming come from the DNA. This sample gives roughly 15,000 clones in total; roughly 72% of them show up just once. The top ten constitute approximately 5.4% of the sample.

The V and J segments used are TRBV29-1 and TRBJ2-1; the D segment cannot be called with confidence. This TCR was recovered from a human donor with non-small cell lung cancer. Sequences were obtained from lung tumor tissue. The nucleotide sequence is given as TGCAGCGGGGTAGATCGCATATACAATGAGCAGTTCTTC. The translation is CSGVDRIYNEQFF.